This T cell receptor (beta chain) was recorded in a study of blood T cell repertoires in COVID-19. Study information: From T cells, B-cell-depleted T cells, or PBMCs came the material, which was cDNA or gDNA.

Patients from Seattle were sampled longitudinally, starting during active infection. In the original workflow: Reference gene primer amplification in the assay estimated nucleated cell counts. Libraries were prepared by immunoSEQ multiplex PCR; TCRdb keeps only in-frame clonotypes and omits some of them. V and J calls and clone size are as listed in that table; D and trimming were resolved from the DNA. The repertoire holds hundreds of thousands of clones, with approximately 87% as singletons. Trimming stripped 7 bases from V and 5 bases from J, with 15 bases between. The V gene's germline CDR1 is LNHDA and CDR2 SQIVND (reference sequence). The CDR3 runs to 14 residues.

The V gene is TRBV19, the J gene TRBJ1-5; maybe TRBD1 (6 bases). This sequence was found in a woman aged 45-59 years with COVID-19, enrolled during active disease. The source material was peripheral blood. The CDR3 DNA sequence: TGTGCCAGTACCACACTCCGGACAGATCAGCCCCAGCATTTT. The encoded protein is CASTTLRTDQPQHF.